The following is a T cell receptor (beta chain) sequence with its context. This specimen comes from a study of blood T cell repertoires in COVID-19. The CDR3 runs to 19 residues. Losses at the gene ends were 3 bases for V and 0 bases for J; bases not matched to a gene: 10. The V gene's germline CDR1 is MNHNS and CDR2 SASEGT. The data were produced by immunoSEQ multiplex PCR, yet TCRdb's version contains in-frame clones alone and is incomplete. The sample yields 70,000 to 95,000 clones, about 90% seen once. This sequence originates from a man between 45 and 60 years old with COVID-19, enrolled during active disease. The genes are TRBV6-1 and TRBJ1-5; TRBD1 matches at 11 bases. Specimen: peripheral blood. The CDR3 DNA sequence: TGTGCCAGCAGTGATCGGACAGGGGGCTATCTAAATAGCAATCAGCCCCAGCATTTT. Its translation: CASSDRTGGYLNSNQPQHF.